This T cell receptor (beta chain) was found in a study of T-cell memory formation after mild COVID-19. TCRdb analysed the 5' RACE reads with MiXCR anew, one entry per CDR3 protein. The sample has about 280,000 distinct CDR3 sequences; 8% to 9% are singletons. Findings and limits, study-wide: Pre-infection memory showed some responding clones, and this suggested that cross-reactive memory joined. Clones contracting day 15 to 85 were balanced CD4/CD8; later expanders leaned CD4+.

This clonotype was detected only a few times. Its antigen is currently unknown. Input material: PBMCs or a T cell subset sorted from them (not recorded which). The TCR was taken from a man aged 18 to 30 who had mild COVID-19 (a few samples of this study predate the infection). Cell type and time point are not known.

This chain's CDR3 is CASSVDGTANTEAFF. The CDR3 DNA follows: TGTGCCAGCAGCGTAGACGGGACAGCCAACACTGAAGCTTTCTTT. The rearrangement joins TRBV9 to TRBJ1-1, with TRBD1 identical over 7 bases. This CDR3 is 15 amino acids long. Germline V gene lookup returns CDR1 SGDLS and CDR2 YYNGEE. J gave up 2 bases and V 0 bases, and 4 bases lay outside the gene matches.